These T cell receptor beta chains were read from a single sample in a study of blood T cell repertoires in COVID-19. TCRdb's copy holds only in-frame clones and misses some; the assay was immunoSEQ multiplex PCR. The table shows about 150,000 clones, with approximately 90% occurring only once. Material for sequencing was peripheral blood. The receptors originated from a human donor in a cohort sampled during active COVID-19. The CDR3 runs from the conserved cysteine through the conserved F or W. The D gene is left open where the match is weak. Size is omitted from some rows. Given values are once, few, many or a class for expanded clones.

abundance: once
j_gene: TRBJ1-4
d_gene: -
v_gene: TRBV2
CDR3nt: TGTGCCAGCAGTGAAGACGTGCAGGGGAATGAAAAACTGTTTTTT
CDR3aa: CASSEDVQGNEKLFF

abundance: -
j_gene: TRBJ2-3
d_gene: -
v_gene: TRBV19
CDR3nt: TGTGCCAGTAGTGACACCGGGACACCAGGCACAGATACGCAGTATTTT
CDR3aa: CASSDTGTPGTDTQYF

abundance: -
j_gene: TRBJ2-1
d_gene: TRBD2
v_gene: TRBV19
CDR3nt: TGTGCCAGTAGTATCCTAGCGGGGGTAAACAATGAGCAGTTCTTC
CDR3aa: CASSILAGVNNEQFF

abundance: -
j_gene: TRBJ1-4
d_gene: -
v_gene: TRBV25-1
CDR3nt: TGTGCCAGCAGTGAATCCCCCGGAGCTTATAATGAAAAACTGTTTTTT
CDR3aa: CASSESPGAYNEKLFF

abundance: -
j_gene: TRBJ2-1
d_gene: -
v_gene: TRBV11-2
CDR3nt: TGTGCCAGCAGCCCCCTAGCGTACAATGAGCAGTTCTTC
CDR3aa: CASSPLAYNEQFF

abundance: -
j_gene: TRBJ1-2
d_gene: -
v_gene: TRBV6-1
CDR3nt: TGTGCCAGCAGTGAACAGGGAACCCTGAACTATGGCTACACCTTC
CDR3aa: CASSEQGTLNYGYTF

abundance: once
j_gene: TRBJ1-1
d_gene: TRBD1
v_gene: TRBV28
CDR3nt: TGTGCCAGCAGTCCCCCCCGAGGAGGGGGCGAGACTGAAGCTTTCTTT
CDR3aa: CASSPPRGGGETEAFF

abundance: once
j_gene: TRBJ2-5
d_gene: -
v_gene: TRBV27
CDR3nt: TGTGCCAGCAGTTCTCAAGAGACCCAGTACTTC
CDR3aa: CASSSQETQYF

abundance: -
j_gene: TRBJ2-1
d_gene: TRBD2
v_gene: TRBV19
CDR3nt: TGTGCCAGTGGACTAGCGGGGAGAGTAAATGAGCAGTTCTTC
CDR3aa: CASGLAGRVNEQFF

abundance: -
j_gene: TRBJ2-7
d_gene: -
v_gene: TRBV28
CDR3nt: TGTGCCAGCAGTTTGGAACAGCCCTCCTACGAGCAGTACTTC
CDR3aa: CASSLEQPSYEQYF

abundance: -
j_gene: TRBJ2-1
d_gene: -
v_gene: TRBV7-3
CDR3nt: TGTGCCAGCAGCTTTGGGACAGGGGTGATAGCGGGAGGCTCCTACAATGAGCAGTTCTTC
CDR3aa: CASSFGTGVIAGGSYNEQFF

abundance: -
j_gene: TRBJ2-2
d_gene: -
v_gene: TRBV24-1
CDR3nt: TGTGCCACCAGTGACTACACCGGGGAGCTGTTTTTT
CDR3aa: CATSDYTGELFF

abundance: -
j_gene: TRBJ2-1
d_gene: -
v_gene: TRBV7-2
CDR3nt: TGTGCCAGCAGCTTAGCGCGGTGGGAGACCGGCGCCTACAATGAGCAGTTCTTC
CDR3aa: CASSLARWETGAYNEQFF

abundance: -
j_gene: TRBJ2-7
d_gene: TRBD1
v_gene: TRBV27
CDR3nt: TGTGCCAGCAGTGCGGGACAGGACTACGAGCAGTACTTC
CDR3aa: CASSAGQDYEQYF

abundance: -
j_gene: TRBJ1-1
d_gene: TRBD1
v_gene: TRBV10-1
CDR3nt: TGCGCCAGCAGCAGACAGGGGGAGAACACTGAAGCTTTCTTT
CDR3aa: CASSRQGENTEAFF

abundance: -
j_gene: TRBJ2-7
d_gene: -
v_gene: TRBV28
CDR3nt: TGTGCCAGCAGCCACGAAGGACTTCAGAGCTCCTACGAGCAGTACTTC
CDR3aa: CASSHEGLQSSYEQYF

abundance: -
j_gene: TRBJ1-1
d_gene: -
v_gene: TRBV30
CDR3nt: TGTGCCTGGAGCCCAGACGCGGAAACTGAAGCTTTCTTT
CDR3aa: CAWSPDAETEAFF

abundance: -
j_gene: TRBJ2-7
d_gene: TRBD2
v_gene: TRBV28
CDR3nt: TGTGCCAGCAGTTTAGTTACGGGAGGAACCTACGAGCAGTACTTC
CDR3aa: CASSLVTGGTYEQYF

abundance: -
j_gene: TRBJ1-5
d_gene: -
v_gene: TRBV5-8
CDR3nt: TGTGCCAGCAGCTTGGCCTATCGGGACTATAGCAATCAGCCCCAGCATTTT
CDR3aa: CASSLAYRDYSNQPQHF

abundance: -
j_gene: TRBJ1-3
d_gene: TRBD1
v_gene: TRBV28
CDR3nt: TGTGCCAGCAGTCGAATGGGTGGGGAAAGGGGGACAGTCTCCTCTGGAAACACCATATATTTT
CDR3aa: CASSRMGGERGTVSSGNTIYF

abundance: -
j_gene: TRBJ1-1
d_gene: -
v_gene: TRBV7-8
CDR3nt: TGTGCCAGCAGCTCCGGGACTAACACTGAAGCTTTCTTT
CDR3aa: CASSSGTNTEAFF

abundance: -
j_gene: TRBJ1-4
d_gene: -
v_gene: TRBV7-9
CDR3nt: TGTGCCAGCAGCTCGGGAGGTCGGGGGCGGGAAAAACTGTTTTTT
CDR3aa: CASSSGGRGREKLFF